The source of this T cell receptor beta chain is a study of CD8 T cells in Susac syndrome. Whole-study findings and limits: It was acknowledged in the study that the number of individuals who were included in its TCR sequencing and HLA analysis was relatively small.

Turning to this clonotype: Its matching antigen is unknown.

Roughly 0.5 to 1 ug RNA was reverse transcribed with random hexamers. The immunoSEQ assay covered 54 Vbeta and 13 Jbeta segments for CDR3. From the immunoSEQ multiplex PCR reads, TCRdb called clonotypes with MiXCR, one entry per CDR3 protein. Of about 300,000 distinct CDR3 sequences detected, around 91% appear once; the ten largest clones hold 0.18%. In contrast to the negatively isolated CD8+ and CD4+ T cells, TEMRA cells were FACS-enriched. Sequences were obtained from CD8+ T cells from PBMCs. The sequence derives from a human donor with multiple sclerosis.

CDR3 residues: CASSLSGQETQYF. Written as DNA, the CDR3 is TGTGCCAGCAGTTTATCCGGTCAAGAGACCCAGTACTTC. This rearrangement joins TRBV27 to TRBJ2-5, with D uncertain. The CDR3 totals 13 residues. Germline V gene sequence: CDR1 MNHEY, CDR2 SMNVEV (reference sequence). V gave up 0 bases and J gave up 2 bases, with 4 bases separating them.